The clone carrying this T cell receptor (beta chain) occurred many times. The antigen is unknown. The DNA ends 3 residues before the CDR3 does, and the rest of the CDR3 is filled in from the germline J gene. The CDR3 is 12 residues long. The V end lost 10 bases, the J end lost 6 bases, and 12 bases lay between the germline ends. The V gene's germline CDR1 is SGHVS and CDR2 FQNEAQ. The data belong to a study of T cell clonality in common variable immunodeficiency. TCRdb's table, derived via immunoSEQ multiplex PCR, lists solely in-frame clones and lacks some. The sample has more than 30,000 clones, none seen only once. Study results and limitations: CVID subjects showed higher TCRbeta clonality than healthy controls. What drives increased CVID clonality needs T cell subpopulation sequencing. In common variable immunodeficiency, TCR beta chains reportedly carried fewer deletions and N-nucleotide insertions. CVID subjects shared fewer TCRbeta clones than healthy controls did.

The chain carries TRBV7-8 and TRBJ2-2; tentative D call: TRBD1 (7 bases). Sequenced input: peripheral blood mononuclear cells. The sequence was obtained from a person aged 18 to 70 in good health. The CDR3: CATDREAGELFF. The DNA read from the CDR3 is TGTGCCACTGACAGGGAGGCCGGGGAG. The full variable domain, in which reference TRBV7-8 and TRBJ2-2 provide the parts outside the CDR3, is GAGVSQSPRYKVAKRGQDVALRCDPISGHVSLFWYQQALGQGPEFLTYFQNEAQLDKSGLPSDRFFAERPEGSVSTLKIQRTQQEDSAVYLCATDREAGELFFGEGSRLTVL.